Each of the 31 T cell receptor beta chains below was sequenced from the same sample in a study of T cell repertoires in cytomegalovirus infection. Antigens of these TCRs are unknown. TCRdb re-derived calls from the reads in MiXCR, one entry per CDR3 protein. Among under 850,000 distinct CDR3 sequences, 30% to 35% were seen once, and the ten largest hold 15% to 20%. Sequencing used cultured PBMCs, obtained from culture after CMV antigen stimulation. These receptors all stem from a human donor in good health (CMV status not recorded). Some clones in this sample may be carry-over from other donors' samples.

The gene calls are TRBV19 and TRBJ2-2; no reliable D call. The CDR3 length is 15 residues. Trimming shortened V by 4 bases and J by 4 bases, and 13 bases separated the two germline ends. Per germline, CDR1 LNHDA and CDR2 SQIVND (reference sequence). The DNA of the CDR3 is TGTGCCAGTAGTAGTCTTGGGATTGGCACCGGGGAGCTGTTTTTT. It yields the protein CASSSLGIGTGELFF. The complete variable domain, with remaining parts taken from reference TRBV19 and TRBJ2-2, reads DGGITQSPKYLFRKEGQNVTLSCEQNLNHDAMYWYRQDPGQGLRLIYYSQIVNDFQKGDIAEGYSVSREKKESFPLTVTSAQKNPTAFYLCASSSLGIGTGELFFGEGSRLTVL.

The genes are TRBV29-1 and TRBJ2-7; D unresolved. The CDR3 has 12 amino acids. CDR1 and CDR2 from the germline V gene are SQVTM and ANQGSEA. The V and J ends lost 1 base and 2 bases respectively, with 6 bases between them. In nucleotides, the CDR3 is TGCAGCGTTGAAGGCAGCACCTACGAGCAGTACTTC. Amino acids: CSVEGSTYEQYF.

The CDR3 nucleotides are TGTGCCAGCAGTTTAGCAGGGGTGGCTGAAGCTTTCTTT. It is translated as CASSLAGVAEAFF. The rearrangement uses TRBV27 and TRBJ1-1, with a weak D call TRBD1 (6 bases). The length of the CDR3 is 13 residues. Per the germline V gene, CDR1 is MNHEY and CDR2 is SMNVEV (reference sequence). The V end lost 2 bases, the J end lost 6 bases, and 10 bases lay between the germline ends.

The chain is built from TRBV29-1 and TRBJ1-1; D remains unclear. The CDR3 is 15 amino acids. Germline loops: CDR1 SQVTM, CDR2 ANQGSEA. The V and J ends lost 2 bases and 3 bases respectively, with 16 bases between them. CDR3 nucleotide sequence: TGCAGCGTTGAATCGGGTTGGGCTCGGGACACTGAAGCTTTCTTT. Translated, it gives CSVESGWARDTEAFF.

This chain links TRBV7-8 with TRBJ2-7, with TRBD1 matching 10 bases. With 5 bases clipped from V and 3 bases from J, the junction kept 10 bases outside the gene matches. This CDR3 comprises 16 residues. Per germline, CDR1 SGHVS and CDR2 FQNEAQ. The CDR3 reads CASSLMPGQGFYEQYF. DNA for the CDR3: TGTGCCAGCAGCCTCATGCCGGGACAGGGGTTCTACGAGCAGTACTTC.

This clonotype was detected only a few times. This chain joins TRBV27 and TRBJ2-1, with TRBD2 matching 11 bases. The CDR3 runs to 16 residues. With V trimmed by 5 bases and J by 12 bases, 15 bases remained unmatched. Germline CDR1 is MNHEY and CDR2 is SMNVEV (reference sequence). The CDR3 reads CASSRNGLAGFMGQFF. CDR3 in DNA: TGTGCCAGCAGTCGTAACGGACTAGCGGGTTTCATGGGGCAGTTCTTC.

The chain recombines TRBV7-2 with TRBJ1-4; 8 nucleotides match TRBD1. Germline V gives CDR1 SGHTA, CDR2 FQGNSA. The CDR3 covers 15 residues. V shed 8 bases, J shed 5 bases, and the junction held 10 bases outside the gene matches. The CDR3 DNA sequence: TGTGCCAGCCGAAATACCCAGGGGGCGAATGAAAAACTGTTTTTT. Translation: CASRNTQGANEKLFF.

This clonotype appeared a few times. This chain uses TRBV12-3 or TRBV12-4 with TRBJ1-5; D is perhaps TRBD1 (6 bases). V was trimmed by 2 bases and J by 6 bases, leaving 8 bases between them. The length of the CDR3 is 13 residues. The CDR3 coding sequence is TGTGCCAGCAGTTTAATCAGGGGTCAGCCCCAGCATTTT. This codes for CASSLIRGQPQHF.

The V gene is TRBV4-1, the J gene TRBJ2-5, with 8 bases identical to TRBD2. Germline loops: CDR1 MGHRA, CDR2 YSYEKL. With V trimmed by 0 bases and J by 1 base, 1 base remained unmatched. The CDR3 is 15 residues long. CDR3 amino acids: CASSQELAAQETQYF. CDR3 DNA: TGCGCCAGCAGCCAAGAACTAGCGGCCCAAGAGACCCAGTACTTC.

The V and J genes are TRBV28 and TRBJ1-1; the D is unclear. The CDR3 is made up of 17 amino acids. In germline, CDR1 is MDHEN, CDR2 SYDVKM. Trimming left V 3 bases short and J 0 bases short, with 17 bases between. The CDR3 DNA is TGTGCCAGCAGTTTTCCCCCGGAATCTCTAATGAACACTGAAGCTTTCTTT. The encoded protein is CASSFPPESLMNTEAFF.

The sample holds a few counts of this clonotype. The J gene is TRBJ2-3, the V gene TRBV11-2, with 14 bases fitting TRBD2. This CDR3 is built from 16 residues. Germline V lookup: CDR1 SGHAT, CDR2 FQNNGV. The ends lost 3 bases at V and 4 bases at J; junction bases unmatched: 3. The CDR3 reads CASSLTSGGGSDTQYF. The CDR3 DNA sequence: TGTGCCAGCAGCTTGACTAGCGGGGGGGGATCAGATACGCAGTATTTT.

This clonotype was seen ten or more times. The chain combines TRBV7-8 with TRBJ1-5, with 9 bases aligning to TRBD1. With V trimmed by 4 bases and J by 5 bases, 0 bases remained unmatched. The CDR3 spans 13 residues. Germline CDR1 and CDR2: SGHVS and FQNEAQ. CDR3 coding DNA: TGTGCCAGCAGCTGGGACAGGGATCAGCCCCAGCATTTT. Translating gives CASSWDRDQPQHF.

The chain recombines TRBV10-3 with TRBJ2-5; 12 nucleotides align to TRBD2. Germline V gives CDR1 ENHRY, CDR2 SYGVKD. The CDR3 is 14 residues long. V dropped 6 bases and J dropped 3; count of bases not matched to a gene: 2. CDR3 bases: TGTGCCATCAGCCGACTAGCGGGGGAAGAGACCCAGTACTTC. Residues: CAISRLAGEETQYF.

This clonotype occurred many times. The chain is built from TRBV7-2 and TRBJ2-1; 7 nucleotides align to TRBD1. This CDR3 comprises 15 residues. CDR1 is SGHTA and CDR2 is FQGNSA in the germline V gene. The V segment lost 3 bases and the J segment 1 base; nucleotides outside the gene matches: 3. CDR3 loop: CASSFDRASYNEQFF. CDR3 nucleotides: TGTGCCAGCAGCTTCGACAGGGCGTCCTACAATGAGCAGTTCTTC. Drawing the rest from reference TRBV7-2 and TRBJ2-1, the complete variable domain is GAGVSQSPSNKVTEKGKDVELRCDPISGHTALYWYRQSLGQGLEFLIYFQGNSAPDKSGLPSDRFSAERTGGSVSTLTIQRTQQEDSAVYLCASSFDRASYNEQFFGPGTRLTVL.

The CDR3 loop is CASSEDLGWSRTEAFF. As DNA, the CDR3 is TGTGCCAGCAGTGAAGATTTGGGGTGGAGTAGGACTGAAGCTTTCTTT. V is TRBV2 and J is TRBJ1-1; no clear D gene. The CDR3 consists of 16 residues. Trimming stripped 1 base from V and 5 bases from J, with 17 bases between. Germline V gene data show CDR1 as SNHLY and CDR2 as FYNNEI. Combining the CDR3 with reference TRBV2 and TRBJ1-1 gives the whole variable domain EPEVTQTPSHQVTQMGQEVILRCVPISNHLYFYWYRQILGQKVEFLVSFYNNEISEKSEIFDDQFSVERPDGSNFTLKIRSTKLEDSAMYFCASSEDLGWSRTEAFFGQGTRLTVV.

The genes are TRBV2 and TRBJ2-7, with D perhaps given as TRBD1 or TRBD2 (5 bases each). CDR1 SNHLY and CDR2 FYNNEI come from the germline V gene. V lost 8 bases and J lost 2, with 7 bases in between. The CDR3 spans 11 residues. The DNA for the CDR3 is TGTGCCAGCCGGGACGCCTACGAGCAGTACTTC. Translated, it gives CASRDAYEQYF.

J is TRBJ2-3 and V is TRBV9; TRBD1 is a possible D gene (5 bases). Trimming took 2 bases from V and 5 from J, leaving 15 bases between them. There are 15 residues in the CDR3. Per germline, CDR1 SGDLS and CDR2 YYNGEE. CDR3 residues: CASSVEGAWVDTQYF. CDR3 bases: TGTGCCAGCAGCGTCGAAGGGGCCTGGGTAGATACGCAGTATTTT.

In this sample, this clonotype turned up a few times. The junction shows a germline mismatch at one end, possibly a read error. As DNA, the CDR3 is TGTGCCAGCAGCCTAGCGGGGGGGCCTGGGAATGAGCAGTTCTTC. Translated: CASSLAGGPGNEQFF. The V and J genes are TRBV7-8 and TRBJ2-1; 12 nucleotides match TRBD2. This CDR3 spans 15 amino acids. The germline CDR1 and CDR2 sequences are SGHVS and FQNEAQ.

The chain couples TRBV6-1 to TRBJ1-3; D is ambiguous. The V end was cut by 6 bases, the J end by 1 base, with 10 bases between. Germline assignment: CDR1 MNHNS and CDR2 SASEGT. This CDR3 region has 14 residues. CDR3 loop: CASSSPGSGNTIYF. The CDR3 DNA is TGTGCCAGCAGCTCCCCTGGGTCTGGAAACACCATATATTTT.

This clonotype appeared many times. The rearrangement links TRBV7-2 to TRBJ1-3; weak D call: TRBD1 (5 bases). The germline V and J ends were trimmed by 5 bases and 2 bases, with 19 bases remaining between them. The germline V gene has CDR1 SGHTA and CDR2 FQGNSA. The CDR3 has 17 amino acids. In DNA, the CDR3 is TGTGCCAGCAGCGATGCCGGGGGAAAAGGAGCTGGAAACACCATATATTTT. Residues: CASSDAGGKGAGNTIYF.

This clonotype showed up just a few times. The chain links TRBV6-1 to TRBJ2-5; 10 bases agree with TRBD2. The germline V gene encodes CDR1 MNHNS and CDR2 SASEGT. V lost 0 bases, J lost 5 bases, and 15 bases stayed unmatched. CDR3 size: 19 residues. For the CDR3, the DNA is TGTGCCAGCAGTGAAGCGCTTCTTAGGCTAGCGGGAGTTTTGGAGACCCAGTACTTC. Its translation: CASSEALLRLAGVLETQYF.

The chain recombines TRBV20-1 with TRBJ2-1, with TRBD1 identical over 9 bases. Germline V CDR1 and CDR2: DFQATT, SNEGSKA (reference sequence). The CDR3 sequence is 14 residues long. The junction had 9 bases not matched to a gene; V was cut back by 6 bases and J by 6 bases. The CDR3 DNA reads as TGCAGTGCCCGGGGACAGGGATTTACCAATGAGCAGTTCTTC. Translated: CSARGQGFTNEQFF.

The chain is built from TRBV20-1 and TRBJ2-5; unclear D gene. This CDR3 contains 14 residues. Germline V gene sequence: CDR1 DFQATT, CDR2 SNEGSKA (reference sequence). Trimming removed 0 bases at V and 0 bases at J, with 8 bases between. The DNA of the CDR3 is TGCAGTGCTAGAGATGACCCAGACCAAGAGACCCAGTACTTC. This encodes CSARDDPDQETQYF.

This chain links TRBV12-3 or TRBV12-4 with TRBJ1-1; D is perhaps TRBD1 (5 bases). V lost 6 bases and J 1 base, leaving 15 bases between the germline ends. The CDR3 length is 15 residues. The CDR3 here is CASRGDRGRNTEAFF. CDR3 DNA sequence: TGTGCCAGCAGGGGGGATCGAGGGAGGAACACTGAAGCTTTCTTT.

This clonotype has ten or more counts. V usage is TRBV12-3 or TRBV12-4 and J usage is TRBJ2-2, with D perhaps assigned TRBD1 or TRBD2 (6 bases each). V was pared by 3 bases and J by 5 bases, with 13 bases between. CDR3 length equals 15 residues. In nucleotides, the CDR3 is TGTGCCAGCAGTTTGGGCGGAGGGGGAACCGGGGAGCTGTTTTTT. Its protein is CASSLGGGGTGELFF.

V and J are TRBV19 and TRBJ2-2; 7 bases agree with TRBD2. The germline gives CDR1 LNHDA, CDR2 SQIVND (reference sequence). With V trimmed by 10 bases and J by 0 bases, 11 bases remained unmatched. The CDR3 runs 16 residues. The CDR3 coding sequence is TGTGCCACCTCCGGGCGGGAGATAGCGAACACCGGGGAGCTGTTTTTT. It encodes CATSGREIANTGELFF.

This clonotype was counted between two and nine times. This chain uses TRBV7-9 with TRBJ2-5; 8 bases map to TRBD2. V lost 4 bases, J lost 6 bases, and 10 bases stayed unmatched. CDR1 and CDR2 from the germline V gene are SEHNR and FQNEAQ (reference sequence). CDR3 length: 15 amino acids. The CDR3: CASSWSPSGGKTQYF. CDR3 DNA sequence: TGTGCCAGCAGCTGGTCGCCCAGCGGGGGAAAGACCCAGTACTTC.

This clonotype was detected a few times. The chain links TRBV12-3 or TRBV12-4 to TRBJ2-2, with D tentatively TRBD1 (5 bases). V lost 6 bases, J lost 5 bases, and 13 bases lay in between. The CDR3 sequence is 14 residues long. The CDR3 sequence: CASSVGAGTGELFF. The CDR3 DNA is TGTGCCAGCAGCGTAGGGGCAGGAACCGGGGAGCTGTTTTTT.

This chain uses TRBV20-1 with TRBJ2-2; 8 bases line up with TRBD2. The germline V gene encodes CDR1 DFQATT and CDR2 SNEGSKA (reference sequence). The CDR3 covers 15 residues. V dropped 6 bases and J dropped 7; count of bases not matched to a gene: 13. The DNA of the CDR3 is TGCAGTGCCCGGGCGACGGGGGGGTTTGTCGGGGAGCTGTTTTTT. Its protein is CSARATGGFVGELFF.

This clonotype has only a few counts. The chain employs TRBV7-8 and TRBJ2-7; unclear D gene. Trimming took off 3 bases at V and 0 bases at J, with 12 bases between the two ends. Germline assignment: CDR1 SGHVS and CDR2 FQNEAQ. This CDR3 region has 15 residues. CDR3 bases: TGTGCCAGCAGCTTGATAACAACGAGCTCCTACGAGCAGTACTTC. Translation gives CASSLITTSSYEQYF.

This clonotype was picked up a small number of times. V usage is TRBV28 and J usage is TRBJ1-4; 7 nucleotides align to TRBD1. Germline CDR1 is MDHEN and CDR2 is SYDVKM. Trimming removed 3 bases from V and 5 bases from J; junction bases left unmatched: 6. This CDR3 comprises 15 residues. CDR3 coding DNA: TGTGCCAGCAGTTTTAACAGGGGTGGGAATGAAAAACTGTTTTTT. It codes for CASSFNRGGNEKLFF.